The entry below describes one T cell receptor beta chain. The data were produced by immunoSEQ multiplex PCR, yet TCRdb's version contains in-frame clones alone and is incomplete. This sample has fewer than 300,000 clones, with about 86% found just once. This sample is drawn from a study of blood T cell repertoires in COVID-19. About the research overall: PBMCs, B-cell-depleted T cells, or T cells were the source of the cDNA or gDNA that made up the material.

The CDR3 is 14 amino acids. Trimming took 6 bases from V and 0 from J, leaving 12 bases between them. The V gene's germline CDR1 is MDHEN and CDR2 SYDVKM. The receptor's source is a woman in her sixties with active or convalescent COVID-19. The genes are TRBV28 and TRBJ2-7, with D possibly being TRBD1 (6 bases). Sequencing input: peripheral blood. CDR3 DNA: TGTGCCAGCAGCGTCACAGGGAGCTCCTACGAGCAGTACTTC. Translation gives CASSVTGSSYEQYF.